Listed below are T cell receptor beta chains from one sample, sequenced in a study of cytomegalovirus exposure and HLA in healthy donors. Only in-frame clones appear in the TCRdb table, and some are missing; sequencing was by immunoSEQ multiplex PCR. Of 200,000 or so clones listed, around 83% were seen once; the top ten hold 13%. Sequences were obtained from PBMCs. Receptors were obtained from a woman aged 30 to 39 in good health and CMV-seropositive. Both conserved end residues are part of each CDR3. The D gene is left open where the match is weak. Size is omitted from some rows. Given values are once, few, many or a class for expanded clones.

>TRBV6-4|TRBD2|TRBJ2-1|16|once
CASSERLAFPNNEQFF
TGTGCCAGCAGTGAGAGACTAGCGTTCCCAAACAATGAGCAGTTCTTC
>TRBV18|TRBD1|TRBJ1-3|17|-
CASSPNAGTGSGNTIYF
TGTGCCAGCTCACCAAACGCCGGGACAGGGTCGGGAAACACCATATATTTT
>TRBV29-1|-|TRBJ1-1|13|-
CSVEVGRNTEAFF
TGCAGCGTTGAAGTTGGCAGGAACACTGAAGCTTTCTTT
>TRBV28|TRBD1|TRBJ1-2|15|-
CASSSPGTGYYGYTF
TGTGCCAGCAGTTCTCCCGGGACAGGGTACTATGGCTACACCTTC
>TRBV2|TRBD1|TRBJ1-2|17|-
CASSFLSDRFTNYGYTF
TGTGCCAGCAGCTTTTTATCGGACAGGTTCACTAACTATGGCTACACCTTC
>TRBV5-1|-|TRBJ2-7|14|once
CASSHRDKPYEQYF
TGCGCCAGCAGCCACCGGGACAAACCCTACGAGCAGTACTTC
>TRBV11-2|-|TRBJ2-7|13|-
CASGLYSSYEQYF
TGTGCCAGCGGTCTTTACAGCTCCTACGAGCAGTACTTC
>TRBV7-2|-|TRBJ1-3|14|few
CASSSLAPGNTIYF
TGTGCCAGCAGCTCCTTGGCCCCTGGAAACACCATATATTTT
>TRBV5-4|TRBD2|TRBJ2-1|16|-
CASSPGLGSSYNEQFF
TGTGCCAGCAGCCCAGGACTAGGGAGCTCCTACAATGAGCAGTTCTTC
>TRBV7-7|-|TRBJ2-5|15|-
CASSLVGGTEETQYF
TGTGCTAGCAGCTTAGTAGGGGGAACCGAAGAGACCCAGTACTTC
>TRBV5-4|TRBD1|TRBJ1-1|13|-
CASSSGDRAGAFF
TGTGCCAGCAGCTCTGGGGACAGGGCAGGAGCTTTCTTT
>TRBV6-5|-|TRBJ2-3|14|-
CASRPSFYSDTQYF
TGTGCCAGCAGACCTAGCTTTTACTCAGATACGCAGTATTTT
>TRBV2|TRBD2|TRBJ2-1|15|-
CASSEGLAGGHEQFF
TGTGCCAGCAGTGAGGGTCTAGCGGGAGGGCATGAGCAGTTCTTC
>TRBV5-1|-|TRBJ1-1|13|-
CASSLARDTEAFF
TGCGCCAGCAGCTTGGCCAGGGACACTGAAGCTTTCTTT
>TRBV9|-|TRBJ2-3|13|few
CASSVPGADTQYF
TGTGCCAGCAGCGTACCGGGAGCAGATACGCAGTATTTT
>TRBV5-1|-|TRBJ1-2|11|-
CASGARDGYTF
TGCGCCAGCGGAGCCAGGGATGGCTACACCTTC
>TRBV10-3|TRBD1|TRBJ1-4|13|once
CAIGRDREGKLFF
TGTGCCATCGGGAGGGACAGGGAGGGAAAACTGTTTTTT
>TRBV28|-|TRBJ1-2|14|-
CASSRGGIGYGYTF
TGTGCCAGCAGTCGGGGGGGGATTGGCTATGGCTACACCTTC
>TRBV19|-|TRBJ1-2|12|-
CASTPGAYGYTF
TGTGCCAGTACTCCAGGGGCCTATGGCTACACCTTC
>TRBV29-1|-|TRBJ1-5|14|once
CSVQSADSNQPQHF
TGCAGCGTTCAGTCTGCGGATAGCAATCAGCCCCAGCATTTT
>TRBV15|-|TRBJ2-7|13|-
CATRRPSGNEQYF
TGTGCCACCAGAAGACCCAGCGGAAACGAGCAGTACTTC
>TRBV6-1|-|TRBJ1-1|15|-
CASRTPQGGGTEAFF
TGTGCCAGCAGGACCCCACAGGGTGGAGGCACTGAAGCTTTCTTT
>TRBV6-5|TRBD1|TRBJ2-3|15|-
CASSYGTGVSGTQYF
TGTGCCAGCAGCTATGGGACAGGGGTGTCGGGTACGCAGTATTTT
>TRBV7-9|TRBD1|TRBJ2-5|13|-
CASSLQGAETQYF
TGTGCTAGCAGCTTACAGGGGGCGGAGACCCAGTACTTC
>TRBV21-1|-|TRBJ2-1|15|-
CARGVMAGGIHEQFF
TGTGCCAGAGGGGTTATGGCGGGAGGGATTCACGAGCAGTTCTTC
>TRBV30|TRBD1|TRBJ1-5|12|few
CACGTGNQPQHF
TGTGCCTGCGGGACAGGGAATCAGCCCCAGCATTTT
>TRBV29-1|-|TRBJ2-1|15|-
CSVETFPSVHNEQFF
TGCAGCGTTGAAACTTTTCCGTCCGTCCACAATGAGCAGTTCTTC
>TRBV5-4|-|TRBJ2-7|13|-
CASSLKDRGEQYF
TGTGCCAGCAGCTTGAAGGATCGGGGCGAGCAGTACTTC
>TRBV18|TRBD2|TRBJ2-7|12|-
CASSPRGGEQYF
TGTGCCAGCTCACCCCGGGGGGGCGAGCAGTACTTC
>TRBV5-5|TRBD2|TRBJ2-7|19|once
CASSLVSGTSGSASYEQYF
TGTGCCAGCAGCTTGGTATCGGGGACTAGCGGGAGTGCGTCCTACGAGCAGTACTTC
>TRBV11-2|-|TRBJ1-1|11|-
CASSLLGGAFF
TGTGCCAGCAGCTTATTAGGGGGAGCTTTCTTT
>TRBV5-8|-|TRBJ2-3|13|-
CASSPPSTDTQYF
TGTGCCAGCAGCCCCCCCTCCACAGATACGCAGTATTTT
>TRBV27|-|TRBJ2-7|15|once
CASSLLSGLAYEQYF
TGTGCCAGCAGTTTGCTTAGCGGACTTGCCTACGAGCAGTACTTC
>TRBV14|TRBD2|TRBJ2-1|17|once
CASSPTLGLAGYNEQFF
TGTGCCAGCAGCCCTACGCTGGGACTAGCGGGGTACAATGAGCAGTTCTTC
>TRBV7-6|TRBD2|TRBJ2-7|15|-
CASSPLTSGTYEQYF
TGTGCCAGCAGCCCCCTTACTAGCGGGACCTACGAGCAGTACTTC
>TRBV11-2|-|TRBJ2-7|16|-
CASSTQTGTNPLEQYF
TGTGCCAGCAGCACCCAAACCGGGACAAACCCTCTCGAGCAGTACTTC
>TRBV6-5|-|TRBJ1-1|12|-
CASSYDRRVAFF
TGTGCCAGCAGTTACGACAGAAGGGTGGCTTTCTTT
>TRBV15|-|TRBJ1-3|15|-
CATSRDRVAGNTIYF
TGTGCCACCAGCAGAGATCGGGTGGCTGGAAACACCATATATTTT
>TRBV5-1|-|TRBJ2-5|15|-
CASSSSEQGGKTQYF
TGCGCCAGCAGCTCAAGTGAACAGGGAGGGAAGACCCAGTACTTC
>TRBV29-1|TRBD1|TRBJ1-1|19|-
CSVEGFWDRESGMNTEAFF
TGCAGCGTTGAAGGGTTTTGGGACAGGGAGTCGGGGATGAACACTGAAGCTTTCTTT
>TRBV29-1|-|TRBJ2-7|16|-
CSVEEKSTGPAYEQYF
TGCAGCGTTGAAGAAAAGTCAACAGGACCCGCGTACGAGCAGTACTTC
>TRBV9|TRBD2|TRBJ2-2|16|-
CASSTGTTLNPGELFF
TGTGCCAGCAGCACTGGGACTACCCTGAACCCCGGGGAGCTGTTTTTT
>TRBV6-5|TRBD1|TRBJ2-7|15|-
CASSPRDRASYEQYF
TGTGCCAGCAGTCCCAGGGACAGAGCCTCCTACGAGCAGTACTTC
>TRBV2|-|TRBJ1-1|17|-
CASTLTPDRIGNTEAFF
TGTGCCAGCACCCTTACACCCGACAGGATCGGAAACACTGAAGCTTTCTTT
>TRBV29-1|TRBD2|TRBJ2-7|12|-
CSVEGLNDEQYF
TGCAGCGTTGAGGGACTAAATGACGAGCAGTACTTC
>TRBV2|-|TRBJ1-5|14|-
CASSRQSESQPQHF
TGTGCCAGCAGTAGACAGTCCGAGAGTCAGCCCCAGCATTTT
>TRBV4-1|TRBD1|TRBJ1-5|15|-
CASSDYRGGNQPQHF
TGCGCCAGCAGCGATTACAGGGGGGGCAATCAGCCCCAGCATTTT
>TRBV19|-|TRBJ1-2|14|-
CASSIEHNNYGYTF
TGTGCCAGTAGTATAGAGCACAATAACTATGGCTACACCTTC
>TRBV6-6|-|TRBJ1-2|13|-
CASSYSGRESYTF
TGTGCCAGCAGTTACTCGGGCAGGGAAAGCTACACCTTC
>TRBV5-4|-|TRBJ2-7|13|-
CASSLEGQYEQYF
TGTGCCAGCAGCTTGGAGGGGCAATACGAGCAGTACTTC
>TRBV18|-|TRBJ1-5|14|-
CASSPEQSNQPQHF
TGTGCCAGCTCACCAGAACAGAGCAATCAGCCCCAGCATTTT
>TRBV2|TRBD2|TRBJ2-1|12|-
CASSAGLAGTFF
TGTGCCAGCAGTGCAGGACTAGCGGGAACATTCTTC
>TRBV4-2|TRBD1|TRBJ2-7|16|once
CASSQFGTGNPYEQYF
TGTGCCAGCAGCCAGTTCGGGACAGGGAATCCCTACGAGCAGTACTTC